A single sample gave rise to the 23 T cell receptor beta chains below, sequenced in a study of radiation and T cells in renal cell carcinoma. The time point is: blood 2 weeks post-SBRT. The treatment is: 15 Gy SBRT to primary tumor, nephrectomy 4 weeks later. Here immunoSEQ multiplex PCR was the method, and the copy in TCRdb shows in-frame clones only, minus some. This table holds about 120,000 clones, around 80% found once. Material: blood, obtained from a patient whose treatment included radiotherapy and nephrectomy. Source of these receptors: a man in his fifties or sixties with renal cell carcinoma.

This rearrangement joins TRBV4-2 to TRBJ2-5; 7 nucleotides line up with TRBD2. There are 15 residues in the CDR3. V lost 4 bases, J lost 5 bases, and 10 bases stayed unmatched. Germline V gene data show CDR1 as LGHNA and CDR2 as YNFKEQ. The CDR3 is CASSRELAGVETQYF. Written as DNA, the CDR3 is TGTGCCAGCAGCCGAGAACTGGCGGGGGTGGAGACCCAGTACTTC.

The gene calls are TRBV27 and TRBJ2-7; 9 bases fit TRBD2. The trim removed 5 bases at V and 2 bases at J, leaving 7 bases unmatched. The CDR3 spans 15 residues. Per germline, CDR1 MNHEY and CDR2 SMNVEV (reference sequence). This CDR3 reads CASSRWTSATYEQYF. The CDR3 bases are TGTGCCAGCAGTCGCTGGACTAGCGCTACCTACGAGCAGTACTTC.

The CDR3 DNA is TGCAGCGTTGGAGCGGCTAGCGCGGGGACCCAGTACTTC. Its protein product is CSVGAASAGTQYF. The chain joins TRBV29-1 to TRBJ2-5; D may be TRBD2 (6 bases). V was cut by 4 bases and J by 7 bases, with 16 bases left in between. The CDR3 contains 13 residues. The germline V gene has CDR1 SQVTM and CDR2 ANQGSEA.

The CDR3 sequence: CASSLDQRGATDTQYF. Here the CDR3 DNA reads TGTGCCAGCAGCTTAGACCAGAGAGGGGCCACAGATACGCAGTATTTT. The chain combines TRBV11-2 with TRBJ2-3; either TRBD1 or TRBD2 may supply D (5 bases each). The V gene's germline CDR1 is SGHAT and CDR2 FQNNGV. This CDR3 has 16 residues. V was cut by 0 bases and J by 2 bases, with 12 bases left in between.

This clone was counted a single time. V is TRBV7-2 and J is TRBJ2-2; D ambiguous. CDR1 SGHTA and CDR2 FQGNSA come from the germline V gene. The CDR3 covers 15 residues. Trimming took 6 bases from V and 0 from J, leaving 11 bases between them. CDR3: CASRTYGANTGELFF. CDR3 in DNA: TGTGCCAGCAGGACCTATGGAGCGAACACCGGGGAGCTGTTTTTT.

The gene calls are TRBV5-1 and TRBJ2-3; possible D gene TRBD1, 6 bases. Looked up from germline, CDR1 is SGHRS and CDR2 is YFSETQ. The CDR3 totals 14 residues. V was trimmed by 4 bases and J by 4 bases, leaving 13 bases between them. The CDR3 reads CASSPGHPADTQYF. The CDR3 nucleotides are TGCGCCAGCAGCCCGGGACATCCGGCAGATACGCAGTATTTT.

The chain joins TRBV6-6 to TRBJ2-7, with D possibly called TRBD1 or TRBD2 (5 bases each). Germline V gene sequence: CDR1 MNHNY, CDR2 SVGAGI (reference sequence). The CDR3 covers 16 residues. V lost 4 bases to trimming and J lost 2 bases, with 18 bases between them. This chain's CDR3 is CASSSLGGRRPYEQYF. CDR3 sequence (DNA): TGTGCCAGCAGTTCTCTTGGGGGTCGCCGGCCCTACGAGCAGTACTTC.

The J gene is TRBJ2-7, the V gene TRBV7-9; D is uncertain. V shed 1 base and J shed 3 bases, with 10 bases lying between them. Germline CDR1 SEHNR, CDR2 FQNEAQ (reference sequence). The CDR3 is 14 amino acids. The CDR3: CASSLVADHYEQYF. In DNA, the CDR3 is TGTGCCAGCAGCTTAGTAGCAGATCACTACGAGCAGTACTTC.

This clone was picked up one time. V is TRBV5-1 and J is TRBJ2-1; TRBD2 is a possible D gene (6 bases). There are 16 residues in the CDR3. V lost 5 bases, J lost 5 bases, and 20 bases lay in between. The germline gives CDR1 SGHRS, CDR2 YFSETQ. The CDR3, as DNA: TGCGCCAGCAGTCCGAGGACTACCCAGGTACACAATGAGCAGTTCTTC. It codes for CASSPRTTQVHNEQFF.

This clone turned up a few times. The rearrangement uses TRBV7-9 and TRBJ2-1; perhaps TRBD2 as D (5 bases). This CDR3 is 13 amino acids long. Germline V gives CDR1 SEHNR, CDR2 FQNEAQ (reference sequence). The V and J ends lost 3 bases and 8 bases respectively, with 11 bases between them. In DNA form, the CDR3 reads TGTGCCAGCAGCTTTTTTAGCGTATATGAGCAGTTCTTC. Protein product: CASSFFSVYEQFF. The variable domain in full, completed from reference TRBV7-9 and TRBJ2-1, reads DTGVSQNPRHKITKRGQNVTFRCDPISEHNRLYWYRQTLGQGPEFLTYFQNEAQLEKSRLLSDRFSAERPKGSFSTLEIQRTEQGDSAMYLCASSFFSVYEQFFGPGTRLTVL.

The chain has TRBV4-1 and TRBJ2-5, with 9 nucleotides matching TRBD2. The germline CDR1 and CDR2 sequences are MGHRA and YSYEKL. The CDR3 has 16 amino acids. V was pared by 2 bases and J by 2 bases, with 6 bases of the junction left unmatched. The CDR3 DNA sequence: TGCGCCAGCAGCCAAAACGTAGGACTAGCGCAAGAGACCCAGTACTTC. Its translation is CASSQNVGLAQETQYF.

This clone was found once. The rearrangement joins TRBV11-2 to TRBJ1-1; a weak D match, TRBD1 (5 bases). CDR1 and CDR2 (germline): SGHAT, FQNNGV. The V end lost 3 bases, the J end lost 4 bases, and 9 bases lay between the germline ends. CDR3 length equals 13 residues. CDR3 in amino acids: CASSFQGTTEAFF. CDR3 nucleotide sequence: TGTGCCAGCAGCTTCCAGGGCACCACTGAAGCTTTCTTT.

This clone has just a few counts. The J gene is TRBJ1-6, the V gene TRBV27, with D tentatively TRBD1 (5 bases). Trimming left V 4 bases short and J 3 bases short, with 13 bases between. This CDR3 has 16 residues. Germline V CDR1 and CDR2: MNHEY, SMNVEV (reference sequence). The CDR3 DNA reads as TGTGCCAGCAGTTCACGCCCCAGGGACTATAATTCACCCCTCCACTTT. It specifies CASSSRPRDYNSPLHF.

In its sample, this clone was seen a few times. V usage is TRBV6-5 and J usage is TRBJ2-2, with TRBD1 as a possible D gene (6 bases). CDR3 length: 13 amino acids. The germline V gene encodes CDR1 MNHEY and CDR2 SVGAGI. V dropped 3 bases and J dropped 6 bases, with 8 bases sitting between them. The CDR3 is CASSYNRAGELFF. In DNA, the CDR3 is TGTGCCAGCAGTTATAACAGGGCCGGGGAGCTGTTTTTT.

The genes are TRBV30 and TRBJ2-2; 7 positions match TRBD1. This CDR3 is built from 15 residues. The trim removed 4 bases at V and 4 bases at J, leaving 9 bases unmatched. CDR1 and CDR2 (germline): GTSNPN, SVGIG (reference sequence). The CDR3 DNA follows: TGTGCCTGGATTGGGCTCCAGGGGGTCACCGGGGAGCTGTTTTTT. This gives the protein CAWIGLQGVTGELFF.

This chain links TRBV30 with TRBJ2-5; no clear D. TRBJ2-7 matches the DNA end more closely, so the J call is doubtful. The CDR3 totals 12 residues. Germline assignment: CDR1 GTSNPN and CDR2 SVGIG (reference sequence). CDR3 nucleotide sequence: TGTGCCTGGAGCCTTGTGGGGTACGAGCAGTACTTC. This sequence encodes CAWSLVGYEQYF.

This rearrangement joins TRBV2 to TRBJ2-1, with D uncertain. The CDR3 sequence is 11 residues long. Germline assignment: CDR1 SNHLY and CDR2 FYNNEI. The V and J ends lost 4 bases and 15 bases respectively, with 13 bases between them. The CDR3 nucleotides are TGTGCCAGCAGTGTTTTGGGTGATGGGTTCTTC. Its translation: CASSVLGDGFF.

The CDR3 nucleotides read TGTGCCAGCAGCTTAGTAGCTATTCGCCCATGGTACGAGCAGTACTTC. It translates to CASSLVAIRPWYEQYF. The rearrangement joins TRBV11-3 to TRBJ2-7, with D uncertain. The CDR3 has 16 amino acids. Germline CDR1 is SGHNT and CDR2 is YENEEA. Trimming pared 1 base from V and 4 bases from J, leaving 17 bases between.

The CDR3 loop is CAISRDSSYEQYF. CDR3 in DNA: TGTGCCATCAGTCGGGACAGCTCCTACGAGCAGTACTTC. The rearrangement links TRBV10-3 to TRBJ2-7; 7 bases are a match to TRBD1. J was trimmed by 0 bases and V by 5 bases; bases with no gene match: 1. Looked up from germline, CDR1 is ENHRY and CDR2 is SYGVKD. This CDR3 has 13 residues.

The CDR3 coding sequence is TGTGCCAGCAGTGAAACAACAGGATTCTCTGGAAACACCATATATTTT. Encoded protein: CASSETTGFSGNTIYF. The V and J genes are TRBV25-1 and TRBJ1-3, with D possibly TRBD1 on 5 matching bases. V dropped 2 bases and J dropped 0 bases, with 11 bases sitting between them. This CDR3 comprises 16 residues. The germline gives CDR1 MGHDK, CDR2 SYGVNS. Variable domain in full (rest from reference TRBV25-1 and TRBJ1-3): EADIYQTPRYLVIGTGKKITLECSQTMGHDKMYWYQQDPGMELHLIHYSYGVNSTEKGDLSSESTVSRIRTEHFPLTLESARPSHTSQYLCASSETTGFSGNTIYFGEGSWLTVV.

The chain has TRBV2 and TRBJ2-3; D gene uncertain. The CDR3 loop spans 14 amino acids. V was pared by 3 bases and J by 2 bases, with 9 bases between. Germline CDR1 and CDR2: SNHLY and FYNNEI. The CDR3 loop reads CASSDRLSTDTQYF. The CDR3, as DNA: TGTGCCAGCAGTGATAGGCTATCCACAGATACGCAGTATTTT.

V and J are TRBV19 and TRBJ2-7, with TRBD1 matching 12 bases. There are 16 residues in the CDR3. Per germline, CDR1 LNHDA and CDR2 SQIVND (reference sequence). Trimming took 6 bases from V and 3 from J; bases not matched to a gene: 9. The CDR3, as DNA: TGTGCCAGTAGCCGGGACAGGGGGCCTGGGGGCTACGAGCAGTACTTC. Its translation: CASSRDRGPGGYEQYF.

The rearrangement uses TRBV6-5 and TRBJ2-1; 7 nucleotides match TRBD1. Trimming took 5 bases from V and 4 from J; bases not matched to a gene: 8. Looked up from germline, CDR1 is MNHEY and CDR2 is SVGAGI. This CDR3 has 15 amino acids. CDR3 DNA sequence: TGTGCCAGCAGTGCAGGGACAGTCGAATACAATGAGCAGTTCTTC. This codes for CASSAGTVEYNEQFF.